The 29 T cell receptor beta chains below come from one sample, sequenced in a study of blood T cell repertoires in COVID-19. Assay: immunoSEQ multiplex PCR; the TCRdb copy retains only in-frame clones and omits some. The repertoire holds around 150,000 clones, with roughly 79% as singletons. Specimen: PBMCs or T cells enriched from blood (not recorded which). These receptors came from a woman aged 45 to 65 who had recovered from COVID-19.

Only one count was recorded for this clone. The gene calls are TRBV18 and TRBJ2-3; D gene unclear. Per the germline V gene, CDR1 is KGHSH and CDR2 is LQKENI. Trimming removed 0 bases at V and 0 bases at J, with 10 bases between. CDR3 size: 16 residues. CDR3 residues: CASSPPAPPSTDTQYF. In DNA, the CDR3 is TGTGCCAGCTCACCACCGGCACCGCCTAGCACAGATACGCAGTATTTT. Complete variable domain (other parts from reference TRBV18 and TRBJ2-3): NAGVMQNPRHLVRRRGQEARLRCSPMKGHSHVYWYRQLPEEGLKFMVYLQKENIIDESGMPKERFSAEFPKEGPSILRIQQVVRGDSAAYFCASSPPAPPSTDTQYFGPGTRLTVL.

This chain connects TRBV2 to TRBJ1-6; 7 nucleotides agree with TRBD1. The CDR3 is 13 residues long. The J segment lost 4 bases and the V segment lost 6 bases, leaving 0 bases of the junction unmatched. Germline CDR1 is SNHLY and CDR2 is FYNNEI. The CDR3 sequence: CASRDRYNSPLHF. The CDR3 coding sequence is TGTGCCAGCAGGGACAGGTATAATTCACCCCTCCACTTT.

This chain uses TRBV7-3 with TRBJ2-1; 12 nucleotides agree with TRBD2. Trimming took 5 bases from V and 7 from J; bases not matched to a gene: 12. The germline V gene has CDR1 SGHTA and CDR2 FQGTGA. The CDR3 runs 17 residues. CDR3 bases: TGTGCCAGCAGCCCAATGTCGACTAGCGGGAGATCAAATGAGCAGTTCTTC. This gives the protein CASSPMSTSGRSNEQFF.

This clone was observed a single time. CDR3 sequence reads: CASSPDRGNQPQHF. The CDR3 region has the DNA TGTGCCAGCAGCCCGGACAGGGGGAATCAGCCCCAGCATTTT. The chain combines TRBV27 with TRBJ1-5; the match to TRBD1 covers 10 bases. The CDR3 is 14 amino acids. Germline V gives CDR1 MNHEY, CDR2 SMNVEV (reference sequence). V lost 6 bases and J lost 4; bases outside the gene matches: 3.

The CDR3, as DNA: TGTGCCAGCTCACTTACAGGGGGTAGCGGGAGCTCCTACAATGAGCAGTTCTTC. Its translation: CASSLTGGSGSSYNEQFF. The J gene is TRBJ2-1, the V gene TRBV18, with a weak D call TRBD2 (9 bases). The germline gives CDR1 KGHSH, CDR2 LQKENI. CDR3 size: 18 residues. V gave up 4 bases and J gave up 0 bases, with 19 bases separating them.

The chain uses TRBV6-5 and TRBJ2-1; no firm D call. The CDR3 covers 13 residues. Germline CDR1 MNHEY, CDR2 SVGAGI. Trimming cost V 6 bases and J 5 bases, with 11 bases left between them. The CDR3 DNA follows: TGTGCCAGCAGACGTTGGCTGGACAATGAGCAGTTCTTC. This encodes CASRRWLDNEQFF.

The chain employs TRBV7-9 and TRBJ1-1; the D gene is possibly TRBD1 (5 bases). Germline-derived CDR1 and CDR2 are SEHNR and FQNEAQ (reference sequence). V shed 1 base and J shed 5 bases, with 11 bases lying between them. This CDR3 is built from 14 residues. The CDR3 reads CASSLGWGVTEAFF. Written as DNA, the CDR3 is TGTGCCAGCAGCTTAGGGTGGGGGGTTACTGAAGCTTTCTTT.

The rearrangement joins TRBV28 to TRBJ1-2, with a possible D match to TRBD1 (5 bases). The CDR3 has 13 residues. The germline CDR1 and CDR2 sequences are MDHEN and SYDVKM. Deletions cut 7 bases from V and 0 bases from J, with 9 bases between. The CDR3 is CASIGGANYGYTF. CDR3 DNA sequence: TGTGCCAGCATTGGAGGGGCTAACTATGGCTACACCTTC.

The chain recombines TRBV6-5 with TRBJ1-2, with unresolved D. The CDR3 consists of 14 residues. CDR1 MNHEY and CDR2 SVGAGI come from the germline V gene. The V and J ends lost 2 bases and 5 bases respectively, with 12 bases between them. The CDR3 reads CASSYGGARYGYTF. CDR3 sequence (DNA): TGTGCCAGCAGTTACGGCGGCGCCCGGTATGGCTACACCTTC.

The chain joins TRBV6-1 to TRBJ1-2; the D is unclear. This CDR3 is built from 13 residues. The V end lost 0 bases, the J end lost 8 bases, and 10 bases lay between the germline ends. Germline V gene lookup returns CDR1 MNHNS and CDR2 SASEGT. The CDR3 nucleotides read TGTGCCAGCAGTGAAGCGCGAGGAGCGGGCTACACCTTC. Its translation is CASSEARGAGYTF.

This chain connects TRBV4-1 to TRBJ1-4; D is undetermined. V shed 0 bases and J shed 5 bases, with 7 bases lying between them. The CDR3 has 14 amino acids. Germline-derived CDR1 and CDR2 are MGHRA and YSYEKL. The CDR3 spells CASSQDARNEKLFF. In DNA, the CDR3 is TGCGCCAGCAGCCAAGACGCCAGAAATGAAAAACTGTTTTTT.

V and J are TRBV5-5 and TRBJ2-7, with D tentatively TRBD1 (5 bases). The CDR3 is made up of 15 amino acids. Per the germline V gene, CDR1 is SGHKS and CDR2 is YYEKEE (reference sequence). The V and J ends lost 4 bases and 0 bases respectively, with 14 bases between them. The CDR3 loop reads CASSLGPGYSYEQYF. The CDR3 nucleotides are TGTGCCAGCAGCCTAGGTCCAGGGTACTCCTACGAGCAGTACTTC.

The chain couples TRBV5-8 to TRBJ2-1; 9 positions match TRBD1. Losses at the gene ends were 3 bases for V and 0 bases for J; bases not matched to a gene: 10. The CDR3 is 18 amino acids. The germline CDR1 and CDR2 sequences are SGHTS and YDEGEE. CDR3 in amino acids: CASSSPTGGLISYNEQFF. The CDR3 coding sequence is TGTGCCAGCAGCTCGCCGACAGGGGGTCTCATCTCCTACAATGAGCAGTTCTTC.

This sequence joins TRBV28 and TRBJ1-3; 10 bases map to TRBD1. Trimming cost V 4 bases and J 4 bases; bases outside gene matches: 7. Germline-derived CDR1 and CDR2 are MDHEN and SYDVKM. The CDR3 is made up of 16 amino acids. The CDR3: CASSSLTGGLGNTIYF. CDR3 coding DNA: TGTGCCAGCAGTTCTTTGACAGGGGGCCTCGGAAACACCATATATTTT.

This clone was detected only a few times. The rearrangement links TRBV7-3 to TRBJ2-3, with D perhaps TRBD1 (5 bases). CDR1 and CDR2 (germline): SGHTA, FQGTGA. This CDR3 has 13 amino acids. Trimming removed 5 bases at V and 6 bases at J, with 12 bases between. The CDR3 region has the DNA TGTGCCAGCAGCCCTGGGCAGGGCGATACGCAGTATTTT. It specifies CASSPGQGDTQYF.

The gene calls are TRBV7-9 and TRBJ1-5; D is perhaps TRBD1 (6 bases). V shed 5 bases and J shed 7 bases, with 21 bases lying between them. Germline V gene sequence: CDR1 SEHNR, CDR2 FQNEAQ (reference sequence). The CDR3 is 16 residues long. The DNA for the CDR3 is TGTGCCAGCAGCGATCTCCGGGACATATCAGGACAGCCCCAGCATTTT. Its translation is CASSDLRDISGQPQHF.

The CDR3, as DNA: TGCAGCGTCACACAGGGGACCACTGAAGCTTTCTTT. Translation gives CSVTQGTTEAFF. The V gene is TRBV29-1, the J gene TRBJ1-1, with 7 bases identical to TRBD1. With V trimmed by 6 bases and J by 4 bases, 5 bases remained unmatched. Germline CDR1 SQVTM, CDR2 ANQGSEA. The CDR3 sequence is 12 residues long.

The V call is TRBV29-1, the J call TRBJ1-4, with D tentatively TRBD1 (6 bases). Germline-derived CDR1 and CDR2 are SQVTM and ANQGSEA. This CDR3 is built from 15 residues. V lost 7 bases and J 0 bases, leaving 15 bases between the germline ends. The CDR3 loop reads CSALMDSTTNEKLFF. The CDR3 bases are TGCAGCGCGTTAATGGACAGTACAACTAATGAAAAACTGTTTTTT.

The chain has TRBV24-1 and TRBJ1-5; possible D gene TRBD1, 5 bases. Germline lookup yields CDR1 KGHDR and CDR2 SFDVKD. This CDR3 is built from 13 residues. The V end was cut by 6 bases, the J end by 5 bases, with 10 bases between. The CDR3 is CATSSRGDQPQHF. CDR3 DNA: TGTGCCACCAGTTCCCGGGGGGATCAGCCCCAGCATTTT.

The gene calls are TRBV7-9 and TRBJ2-7; D perhaps matches TRBD1 (5 bases). Trimming took off 8 bases at V and 0 bases at J, with 20 bases between the two ends. The CDR3 covers 16 residues. CDR1 is SEHNR and CDR2 is FQNEAQ in the germline V gene (reference sequence). Here the CDR3 reads CASPLKVIGVSYEQYF. DNA for the CDR3: TGTGCCAGCCCATTGAAGGTAATAGGGGTCTCCTACGAGCAGTACTTC.

This chain joins TRBV7-9 and TRBJ2-3, with 8 positions matching TRBD1. The V gene's germline CDR1 is SEHNR and CDR2 FQNEAQ (reference sequence). J gave up 5 bases and V 2 bases, and 6 bases lay outside the gene matches. This CDR3 spans 15 amino acids. CDR3 sequence: CASSLPQGAGDTQYF. In nucleotides, the CDR3 is TGTGCCAGCAGCTTACCGCAGGGGGCCGGAGATACGCAGTATTTT.

This clone was counted at least ten times. V and J are TRBV5-6 and TRBJ2-1; a possible D gene is TRBD1 (6 bases). The germline V gene encodes CDR1 SGHDT and CDR2 YYEEEE. CDR3 length: 16 residues. V was clipped by 4 bases and J by 2 bases, with 16 bases between them. The DNA of the CDR3 is TGTGCCAGCAGCCCGTGGACAGTCATCGCCTACAATGAGCAGTTCTTC. Protein: CASSPWTVIAYNEQFF.

The chain links TRBV19 to TRBJ1-2; 10 positions match TRBD1. There are 13 residues in the CDR3. CDR1 and CDR2 from the germline V gene are LNHDA and SQIVND (reference sequence). Losses at the gene ends were 4 bases for V and 7 bases for J; bases not matched to a gene: 3. The CDR3 here is CASSTGQGFGYTF. Written as DNA, the CDR3 is TGTGCCAGTAGTACGGGACAGGGGTTTGGCTACACCTTC.

The chain links TRBV7-9 to TRBJ2-3; 9 nucleotides agree with TRBD2. The CDR3 is 18 amino acids. Trimming took 4 bases from V and 0 from J; bases not matched to a gene: 11. The V gene's germline CDR1 is SEHNR and CDR2 FQNEAQ (reference sequence). The CDR3 loop is CASSSSRAGGISTDTQYF. The CDR3, as DNA: TGTGCCAGCAGCTCCTCACGAGCGGGGGGCATTAGCACAGATACGCAGTATTTT.

The chain links TRBV12-5 to TRBJ1-4; 7 bases match TRBD1. Germline V lookup: CDR1 LGHNT, CDR2 FRNRAP. With V trimmed by 1 base and J by 7 bases, 3 bases remained unmatched. The CDR3 runs 14 residues. The CDR3 region has the DNA TGTGCTAGTGGTTTGGGACAGGGTGTTGAAAAACTGTTTTTT. Amino acids: CASGLGQGVEKLFF.

The V and J genes are TRBV28 and TRBJ1-1; no firm D call. This CDR3 is 19 amino acids long. Germline V gene lookup returns CDR1 MDHEN and CDR2 SYDVKM. Trimming removed 4 bases at V and 1 base at J, with 25 bases between. The CDR3 sequence: CASSSIPATGRPTNTEAFF. The CDR3 nucleotides read TGTGCCAGCAGTTCCATCCCCGCGACGGGAAGACCTACGAACACTGAAGCTTTCTTT.

CDR3 sequence: CASSMGRSTEQYF. CDR3 DNA: TGTGCCAGTAGTATGGGCAGGTCCACCGAGCAGTACTTC. The chain employs TRBV19 and TRBJ2-7; D call uncertain. The CDR3 length is 13 residues. Germline lookup yields CDR1 LNHDA and CDR2 SQIVND (reference sequence). V gave up 3 bases and J gave up 6 bases, with 12 bases separating them.

This clone showed up just once. The V call is TRBV5-1, the J call TRBJ1-1; TRBD1 is a possible D gene (6 bases). V was trimmed by 2 bases and J by 6 bases, leaving 20 bases between them. The CDR3 extends over 16 amino acids. Per germline, CDR1 SGHRS and CDR2 YFSETQ. The CDR3 region is CASSFNTGNEKAEAFF. The DNA of the CDR3 is TGCGCCAGCAGCTTTAATACAGGGAATGAGAAAGCTGAAGCTTTCTTT.

This chain links TRBV11-1 with TRBJ1-1; D uncertain. Trimming stripped 5 bases from V and 4 bases from J, with 11 bases between. Looked up from germline, CDR1 is SGHAT and CDR2 is FQDESV (reference sequence). The CDR3 contains 13 residues. CDR3 residues: CASSPLPPTEAFF. CDR3 bases: TGTGCCAGCAGCCCCCTCCCCCCCACTGAAGCTTTCTTT.